The 14 T cell receptor delta chains listed next were all sequenced from one sample in a study of Vδ1+ human thymocytes. Study observations and caveats: In the thymus, TRG and TRD repertoires looked highly polyclonal with Gaussian CDR3 lengths.

These TCRs are of unknown antigen specificity. RNA was extracted from the cells and then reverse transcribed. Multiplex PCR used pooled V-gene forward primers and a constant-region reverse primer to amplify CDR3s. TCRdb fed the multiplex PCR reads into CATT to redo clone calling. Here the sample spans fewer than 30,000 delta-chain clones, 7.4% being singletons. The sample was Vdelta1+ gamma-delta thymocytes from the thymus. Specified subset: FACS-sorted CD3+ TCRalphabeta- TCRVdelta1+ TCRVdelta2- thymocytes. These receptors were obtained from a girl less than two years old who had congenital heart surgery.

The chain couples TRDV1 to TRDJ1; 7 bases are shared with TRDD3. This CDR3 is built from 13 residues. Germline loops: CDR1 TSWWSYY, CDR2 QGS. V was pared by 9 bases and J by 1 base, with 5 bases of the junction left unmatched. The DNA for the CDR3 is TGTGCTCTGGAGGGGGGATGCACCGATAAACTCATCTTT. Its translation is CALEGGCTDKLIF.

The chain combines TRDV1 with TRDJ1; 10 bases line up with TRDD3. The CDR3 is made up of 23 amino acids. The J segment lost 2 bases and the V segment lost 3 bases, leaving 27 bases of the junction unmatched. Germline V gene data show CDR1 as TSWWSYY and CDR2 as QGS. CDR3 residues: CALGDRSRKAVGDTLDGTDKLIF. In DNA, the CDR3 is TGTGCTCTTGGGGATCGATCCCGTAAAGCGGTGGGGGATACTCTCGATGGGACCGATAAACTCATCTTT.

The chain couples TRDV1 to TRDJ1; TRDD2 aligns across 8 bases. Matching the DNA to germline supplied the J gene, which TCRdb does not give. CDR1 is TSWWSYY and CDR2 is QGS in the germline V gene. The CDR3 totals 21 residues. Losses at the gene ends were 5 bases for V and 0 bases for J; bases not matched to a gene: 23. CDR3: CALGNPIFLRRIHVYTDKLIF. The CDR3 DNA is TGTGCTCTTGGGAACCCAATCTTCCTACGGCGGATACACGTGTACACCGATAAACTCATCTTT.

This clone has a handful of counts. The chain carries TRDV1 and TRDJ1; 10 positions match TRDD3. This CDR3 has 27 amino acids. With V trimmed by 5 bases and J by 0 bases, 39 bases remained unmatched. Germline loops: CDR1 TSWWSYY, CDR2 QGS. CDR3 sequence reads: CALGHLKEYTSGFFTGGSIRYTDKLIF. The CDR3 DNA is TGTGCTCTTGGGCACCTAAAGGAATATACTTCGGGATTTTTTACTGGGGGATCAATCAGGTACACCGATAAACTCATCTTT.

This clone has a handful of counts. The rearrangement joins TRDV1 to TRDJ1; 13 bases align to TRDD3. The CDR3 runs 26 residues. V lost 4 bases, J lost 0 bases, and 32 bases stayed unmatched. Germline V lookup: CDR1 TSWWSYY, CDR2 QGS. CDR3 bases: TGTGCTCTTGGGGTCGTCTTCCGTCCCCCCCGTACTGGGGGATACGCGAGGGTACCGTACACCGATAAACTCATCTTT. Translating it yields CALGVVFRPPRTGGYARVPYTDKLIF.

There are a few counts of this clone. This chain uses TRDV1 with TRDJ1; TRDD3 agrees at 9 bases. The CDR3 sequence is 20 residues long. Per germline, CDR1 TSWWSYY and CDR2 QGS. J was trimmed by 0 bases and V by 1 base; bases with no gene match: 15. The CDR3 bases are TGTGCTCTTGGGGAACGTGGCTACGTGTTCGGGGGATACAACACCGATAAACTCATCTTT. As protein: CALGERGYVFGGYNTDKLIF.

This clone was counted a few times. This chain joins TRDV1 and TRDJ1, with D possibly being TRDD3 (6 bases). CDR3 length: 21 amino acids. V shed 2 bases and J shed 0 bases, with 28 bases lying between them. The germline V gene encodes CDR1 TSWWSYY and CDR2 QGS. The CDR3 bases are TGTGCTCTTGGGGAAGGGGGACGACTGTACCGACTGGAGTCGTACACCGATAAACTCATCTTT. Amino acid sequence: CALGEGGRLYRLESYTDKLIF.

This clone was detected a few times. V is TRDV1 and J is TRDJ1; 8 nucleotides agree with TRDD3. J gave up 1 base and V 2 bases, and 18 bases lay outside the gene matches. This CDR3 spans 20 amino acids. Germline V gene lookup returns CDR1 TSWWSYY and CDR2 QGS. CDR3 nucleotides: TGTGCTCTTGGGGAAGGTCTTACTGGGGGGCAGGCGAGCTGCACCGATAAACTCATCTTT. It codes for CALGEGLTGGQASCTDKLIF.

This clone was counted only a few times. The chain recombines TRDV1 with TRDJ1; possible D gene TRDD3, 5 bases. The CDR3 contains 14 residues. The V gene's germline CDR1 is TSWWSYY and CDR2 QGS. V was clipped by 1 base and J by 11 bases, with 17 bases between them. CDR3 loop: CALGERPARLGLIF. DNA of the CDR3: TGTGCTCTTGGGGAACGCCCGGCCCGGTTGGGGCTCATCTTT.

This clone was picked up a small number of times. The V call is TRDV1, the J call TRDJ1, with D uncertain. Trimming took 2 bases from V and 0 from J, leaving 13 bases between them. Germline values: CDR1 TSWWSYY, CDR2 QGS. The CDR3 is 16 residues long. CDR3 sequence: CALGEVGLVYTDKLIF. The CDR3, as DNA: TGTGCTCTTGGGGAAGTCGGTCTGGTTTACACCGATAAACTCATCTTT.

This clone was observed a few times. This chain uses TRDV1 with TRDJ1; possible D gene TRDD3, 5 bases. The CDR3 runs 19 residues. The V end was cut by 0 bases, the J end by 0 bases, with 20 bases between. The V gene's germline CDR1 is TSWWSYY and CDR2 QGS. DNA for the CDR3: TGTGCTCTTGGGGAACTCCGGGGAGGGGTGCGCCAGTACACCGATAAACTCATCTTT. Residues: CALGELRGGVRQYTDKLIF.

This clone was found a few times. The chain carries TRDV1 and TRDJ1, with 9 bases that match TRDD3. The junction had 3 bases not matched to a gene; V was cut back by 1 base and J by 6 bases. The CDR3 covers 14 residues. Germline V lookup: CDR1 TSWWSYY, CDR2 QGS. This CDR3 reads CALGERGGYNKLIF. In DNA, the CDR3 is TGTGCTCTTGGGGAACGAGGGGGATACAATAAACTCATCTTT.

V gene TRDV1 combines with J gene TRDJ1; a weak D match, TRDD3 (6 bases). V was shortened by 4 bases and J by 2 bases, with 17 bases between the two germline ends. The CDR3 covers 16 residues. Germline V lookup: CDR1 TSWWSYY, CDR2 QGS. The DNA for the CDR3 is TGTGCTCTTGGGGCCCTAAGCTGGGGTGATACCGATAAACTCATCTTT. Amino acid sequence: CALGALSWGDTDKLIF.

The chain recombines TRDV1 with TRDJ1, with a weak D call TRDD3 (5 bases). V dropped 4 bases and J dropped 2 bases, with 8 bases sitting between them. CDR1 TSWWSYY and CDR2 QGS come from the germline V gene. This CDR3 spans 13 amino acids. The CDR3 region has the DNA TGTGCTCTTGGGGTCCGGGATACCGATAAACTCATCTTT. Its translation: CALGVRDTDKLIF.